The rows below give T cell receptor beta chains drawn from one sample of a study of OX40 agonist ivuxolimab in advanced cancers. The method was immunoSEQ multiplex PCR; TCRdb's version includes in-frame clones alone and lacks a portion of them. The sample consists of about 83,000 clones, around 90% of them appearing once. The sequences come from CD4+ or CD8+ T cells sorted from blood, collected in a trial of the OX40 agonist ivuxolimab. The receptors come from an adult with an advanced solid tumor such as melanoma, head and neck, liver or kidney cancer. Both conserved end residues are part of each CDR3. D genes are given only for firm matches. Some rows mark clone size as missing; the rest say once, few, many or name a class of expanded clone.

J gene | V gene | D gene | clone size | CDR3 protein | CDR3 DNA
TRBJ2-7 | TRBV6-5 | - | - | CASSENSYEQYF | TGTGCCAGCAGTGAAAACAGCTACGAGCAGTACTTC
TRBJ2-1 | TRBV6-5 | - | - | CASSYGGSGNEQFF | TGTGCCAGCAGTTACGGAGGATCAGGGAATGAGCAGTTCTTC
TRBJ1-5 | TRBV5-5 | TRBD1 | - | CASSLSSNDRVGNQPQHF | TGTGCCAGCAGCTTGTCGTCGAATGACAGGGTGGGCAATCAGCCCCAGCATTTT
TRBJ2-3 | TRBV6-5 | - | once | CASSQDSPRAYTQYF | TGTGCCAGCAGCCAGGACTCACCCCGAGCCTATACGCAGTATTTT
TRBJ1-1 | TRBV5-5 | - | - | CASSLFSTNTEAFF | TGTGCCAGCAGCTTGTTCAGCACTAACACTGAAGCTTTCTTT
TRBJ1-1 | TRBV19 | - | - | CASSPHGGPYTEAFF | TGTGCCAGTAGTCCCCACGGGGGCCCCTACACTGAAGCTTTCTTT
TRBJ2-5 | TRBV5-6 | - | - | CASSLSQETQYF | TGTGCCAGCAGCTTATCACAAGAGACCCAGTACTTC
TRBJ2-1 | TRBV7-8 | - | - | CASSLALDNEQFF | TGTGCCAGCAGCTTAGCGTTAGACAATGAGCAGTTCTTC
TRBJ1-2 | TRBV19 | TRBD1 | once | CASSIILQGANGYTF | TGTGCCAGTAGTATAATCCTACAGGGGGCGAATGGCTACACCTTC
TRBJ1-5 | TRBV18 | - | - | CASSPYRDQPQHF | TGTGCCAGCTCACCATATCGGGATCAGCCCCAGCATTTT
TRBJ2-7 | TRBV7-9 | - | - | CASSLVGAPYEQYF | TGTGCCAGCAGCTTGGTAGGAGCCCCTTACGAGCAGTACTTC
TRBJ2-1 | TRBV7-9 | - | once | CASSWGRSSYNEQFF | TGTGCCAGCTCCTGGGGTAGGAGCTCCTACAATGAGCAGTTCTTC
TRBJ1-6 | TRBV19 | - | - | CASSYREGNSPLHF | TGTGCCAGTAGCTACAGGGAAGGAAATTCACCCCTCCACTTT
TRBJ1-3 | TRBV10-3 | - | - | CAISGPGNTIYF | TGTGCCATCAGTGGACCTGGAAACACCATATATTTT
TRBJ1-5 | TRBV19 | - | - | CASSIDHGNQPQHF | TGTGCCAGTAGTATAGATCATGGTAATCAGCCCCAGCATTTT
TRBJ2-1 | TRBV30 | - | - | CAWSVVYYNEQFF | TGTGCCTGGAGTGTGGTCTACTACAATGAGCAGTTCTTC
TRBJ1-5 | TRBV4-3 | TRBD1 | - | CASSQAWDRGLSNQPQHF | TGCGCCAGCAGCCAAGCTTGGGACAGGGGGCTTAGCAATCAGCCCCAGCATTTT
TRBJ2-1 | TRBV11-2 | - | - | CASSFRGGINDEQFF | TGTGCCAGCAGCTTTAGGGGGGGTATTAACGATGAGCAGTTCTTC
TRBJ2-1 | TRBV7-9 | - | - | CASSLPTQGGFF | TGTGCCAGCAGCTTACCAACCCAGGGTGGGTTCTTC
TRBJ1-5 | TRBV5-6 | - | - | CASSLFGVQPQHF | TGTGCCAGCAGCCTTTTTGGGGTTCAGCCCCAGCATTTT